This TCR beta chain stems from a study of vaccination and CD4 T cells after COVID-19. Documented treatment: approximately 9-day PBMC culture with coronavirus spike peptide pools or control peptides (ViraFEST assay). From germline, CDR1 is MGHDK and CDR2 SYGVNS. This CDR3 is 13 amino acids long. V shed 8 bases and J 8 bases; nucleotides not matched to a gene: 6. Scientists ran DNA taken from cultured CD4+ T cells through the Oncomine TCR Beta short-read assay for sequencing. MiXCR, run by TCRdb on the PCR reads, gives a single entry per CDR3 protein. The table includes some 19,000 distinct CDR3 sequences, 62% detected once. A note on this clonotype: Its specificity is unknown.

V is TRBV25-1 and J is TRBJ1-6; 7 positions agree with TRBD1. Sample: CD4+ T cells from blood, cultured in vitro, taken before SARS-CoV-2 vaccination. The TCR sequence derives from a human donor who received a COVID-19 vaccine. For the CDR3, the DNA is TGTGCCAGCGCTATTACAGGGGATTCACCCCTCCACTTT. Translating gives CASAITGDSPLHF.